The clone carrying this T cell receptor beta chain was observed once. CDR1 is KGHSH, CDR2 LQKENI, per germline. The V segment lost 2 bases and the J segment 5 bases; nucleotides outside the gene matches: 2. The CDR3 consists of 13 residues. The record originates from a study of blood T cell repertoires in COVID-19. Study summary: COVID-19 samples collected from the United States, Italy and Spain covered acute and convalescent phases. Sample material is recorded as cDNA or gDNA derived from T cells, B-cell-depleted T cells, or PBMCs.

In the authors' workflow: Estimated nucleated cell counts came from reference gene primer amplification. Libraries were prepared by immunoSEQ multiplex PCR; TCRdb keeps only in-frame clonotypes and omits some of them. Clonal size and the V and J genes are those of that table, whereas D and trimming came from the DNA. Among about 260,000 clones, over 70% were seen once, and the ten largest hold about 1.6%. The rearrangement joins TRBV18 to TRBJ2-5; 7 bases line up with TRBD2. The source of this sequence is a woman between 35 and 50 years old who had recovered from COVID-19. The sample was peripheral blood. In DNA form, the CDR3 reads TGTGCCAGCTCACCAACTAGCGTGGAGACCCAGTACTTC. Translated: CASSPTSVETQYF.